One T cell receptor beta chain is described in this entry. The sample comes from a study of T cells after somatic rescue of genetic block. Here immunoSEQ multiplex PCR was the method, and the copy in TCRdb shows in-frame clones only, minus some. The sample has about 12,000 clones, approximately 72% seen once; the top ten hold around 7.9%. CDR1 and CDR2 (germline): SGHNT, YYREEE (reference sequence). The CDR3 is made up of 15 amino acids. J was trimmed by 0 bases and V by 4 bases; bases with no gene match: 6. Sequences were obtained from peripheral blood mononuclear cells (PBMCs). J is TRBJ1-1 and V is TRBV5-4; TRBD1 aligns across 7 bases. The receptor's source is a boy between 10 and 17 years old. Written as DNA, the CDR3 is TGTGCCAGCAGCCTCGGGACAGCGATGAACACTGAAGCTTTCTTT. Its translation is CASSLGTAMNTEAFF. The full variable domain, in which reference TRBV5-4 and TRBJ1-1 provide the parts outside the CDR3, is ETGVTQSPTHLIKTRGQQVTLRCSSQSGHNTVSWYQQALGQGPQFIFQYYREEENGRGNFPPRFSGLQFPNYSSELNVNALELDDSALYLCASSLGTAMNTEAFFGQGTRLTVV.